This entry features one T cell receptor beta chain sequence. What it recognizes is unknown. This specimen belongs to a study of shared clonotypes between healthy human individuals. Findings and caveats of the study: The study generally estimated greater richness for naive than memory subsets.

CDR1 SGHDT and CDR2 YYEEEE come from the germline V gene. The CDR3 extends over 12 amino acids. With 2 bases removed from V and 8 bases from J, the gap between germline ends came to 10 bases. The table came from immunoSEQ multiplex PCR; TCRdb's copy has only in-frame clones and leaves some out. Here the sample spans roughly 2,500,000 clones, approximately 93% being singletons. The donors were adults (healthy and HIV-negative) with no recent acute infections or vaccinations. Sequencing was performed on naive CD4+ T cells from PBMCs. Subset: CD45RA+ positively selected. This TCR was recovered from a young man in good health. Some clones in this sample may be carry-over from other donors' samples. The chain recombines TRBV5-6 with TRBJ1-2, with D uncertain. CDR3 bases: TGTGCCAGCAGCTTCGGGGTTAACGGCTACACCTTC. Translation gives CASSFGVNGYTF.